This T cell receptor beta chain was captured in a study of blood T cell repertoires in COVID-19. On the study more broadly: Samples of COVID-19 (acute and convalescent) were obtained from the United States, Italy and Spain. Sources were T cells, B-cell-depleted T cells, or PBMCs; the material itself was cDNA or gDNA.

Germline V lookup: CDR1 SGDLS, CDR2 YYNGEE. J was trimmed by 1 base and V by 0 bases; bases with no gene match: 3. The length of the CDR3 is 15 residues. Original processing methods: Reference gene primers were amplified, and this amplification served to estimate nucleated cell counts. TCRdb's copy holds only in-frame clones and misses some; the assay was immunoSEQ multiplex PCR. The DNA was the basis for D and trimming; V, J and clone size are from that table. The data hold about 120,000 clones, with around nine tenths observed a single time. The receptor comes from a human donor with acute or convalescent COVID-19. The donor label of this sample is uncertain. Sequencing used peripheral blood. The chain is built from TRBV9 and TRBJ1-2, with 7 positions matching TRBD1. The CDR3 loop is CASSVGTGFNYGYTF. CDR3 bases: TGTGCCAGCAGCGTAGGGACAGGCTTTAACTATGGCTACACCTTC.